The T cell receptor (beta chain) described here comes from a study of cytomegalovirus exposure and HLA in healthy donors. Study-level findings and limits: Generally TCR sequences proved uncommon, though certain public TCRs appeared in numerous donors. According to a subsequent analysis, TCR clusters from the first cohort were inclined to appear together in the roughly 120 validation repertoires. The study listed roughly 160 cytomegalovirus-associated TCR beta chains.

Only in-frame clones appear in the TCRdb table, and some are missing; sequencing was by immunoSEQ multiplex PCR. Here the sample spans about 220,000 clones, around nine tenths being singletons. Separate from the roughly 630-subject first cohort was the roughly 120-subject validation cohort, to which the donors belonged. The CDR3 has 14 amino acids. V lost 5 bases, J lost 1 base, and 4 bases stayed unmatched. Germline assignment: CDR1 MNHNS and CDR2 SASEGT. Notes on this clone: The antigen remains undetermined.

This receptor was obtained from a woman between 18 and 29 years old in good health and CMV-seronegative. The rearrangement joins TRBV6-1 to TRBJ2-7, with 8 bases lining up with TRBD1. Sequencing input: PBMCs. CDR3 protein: CASSLTGDSYEQYF. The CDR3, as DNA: TGTGCCAGCAGTCTGACAGGGGATTCCTACGAGCAGTACTTC.